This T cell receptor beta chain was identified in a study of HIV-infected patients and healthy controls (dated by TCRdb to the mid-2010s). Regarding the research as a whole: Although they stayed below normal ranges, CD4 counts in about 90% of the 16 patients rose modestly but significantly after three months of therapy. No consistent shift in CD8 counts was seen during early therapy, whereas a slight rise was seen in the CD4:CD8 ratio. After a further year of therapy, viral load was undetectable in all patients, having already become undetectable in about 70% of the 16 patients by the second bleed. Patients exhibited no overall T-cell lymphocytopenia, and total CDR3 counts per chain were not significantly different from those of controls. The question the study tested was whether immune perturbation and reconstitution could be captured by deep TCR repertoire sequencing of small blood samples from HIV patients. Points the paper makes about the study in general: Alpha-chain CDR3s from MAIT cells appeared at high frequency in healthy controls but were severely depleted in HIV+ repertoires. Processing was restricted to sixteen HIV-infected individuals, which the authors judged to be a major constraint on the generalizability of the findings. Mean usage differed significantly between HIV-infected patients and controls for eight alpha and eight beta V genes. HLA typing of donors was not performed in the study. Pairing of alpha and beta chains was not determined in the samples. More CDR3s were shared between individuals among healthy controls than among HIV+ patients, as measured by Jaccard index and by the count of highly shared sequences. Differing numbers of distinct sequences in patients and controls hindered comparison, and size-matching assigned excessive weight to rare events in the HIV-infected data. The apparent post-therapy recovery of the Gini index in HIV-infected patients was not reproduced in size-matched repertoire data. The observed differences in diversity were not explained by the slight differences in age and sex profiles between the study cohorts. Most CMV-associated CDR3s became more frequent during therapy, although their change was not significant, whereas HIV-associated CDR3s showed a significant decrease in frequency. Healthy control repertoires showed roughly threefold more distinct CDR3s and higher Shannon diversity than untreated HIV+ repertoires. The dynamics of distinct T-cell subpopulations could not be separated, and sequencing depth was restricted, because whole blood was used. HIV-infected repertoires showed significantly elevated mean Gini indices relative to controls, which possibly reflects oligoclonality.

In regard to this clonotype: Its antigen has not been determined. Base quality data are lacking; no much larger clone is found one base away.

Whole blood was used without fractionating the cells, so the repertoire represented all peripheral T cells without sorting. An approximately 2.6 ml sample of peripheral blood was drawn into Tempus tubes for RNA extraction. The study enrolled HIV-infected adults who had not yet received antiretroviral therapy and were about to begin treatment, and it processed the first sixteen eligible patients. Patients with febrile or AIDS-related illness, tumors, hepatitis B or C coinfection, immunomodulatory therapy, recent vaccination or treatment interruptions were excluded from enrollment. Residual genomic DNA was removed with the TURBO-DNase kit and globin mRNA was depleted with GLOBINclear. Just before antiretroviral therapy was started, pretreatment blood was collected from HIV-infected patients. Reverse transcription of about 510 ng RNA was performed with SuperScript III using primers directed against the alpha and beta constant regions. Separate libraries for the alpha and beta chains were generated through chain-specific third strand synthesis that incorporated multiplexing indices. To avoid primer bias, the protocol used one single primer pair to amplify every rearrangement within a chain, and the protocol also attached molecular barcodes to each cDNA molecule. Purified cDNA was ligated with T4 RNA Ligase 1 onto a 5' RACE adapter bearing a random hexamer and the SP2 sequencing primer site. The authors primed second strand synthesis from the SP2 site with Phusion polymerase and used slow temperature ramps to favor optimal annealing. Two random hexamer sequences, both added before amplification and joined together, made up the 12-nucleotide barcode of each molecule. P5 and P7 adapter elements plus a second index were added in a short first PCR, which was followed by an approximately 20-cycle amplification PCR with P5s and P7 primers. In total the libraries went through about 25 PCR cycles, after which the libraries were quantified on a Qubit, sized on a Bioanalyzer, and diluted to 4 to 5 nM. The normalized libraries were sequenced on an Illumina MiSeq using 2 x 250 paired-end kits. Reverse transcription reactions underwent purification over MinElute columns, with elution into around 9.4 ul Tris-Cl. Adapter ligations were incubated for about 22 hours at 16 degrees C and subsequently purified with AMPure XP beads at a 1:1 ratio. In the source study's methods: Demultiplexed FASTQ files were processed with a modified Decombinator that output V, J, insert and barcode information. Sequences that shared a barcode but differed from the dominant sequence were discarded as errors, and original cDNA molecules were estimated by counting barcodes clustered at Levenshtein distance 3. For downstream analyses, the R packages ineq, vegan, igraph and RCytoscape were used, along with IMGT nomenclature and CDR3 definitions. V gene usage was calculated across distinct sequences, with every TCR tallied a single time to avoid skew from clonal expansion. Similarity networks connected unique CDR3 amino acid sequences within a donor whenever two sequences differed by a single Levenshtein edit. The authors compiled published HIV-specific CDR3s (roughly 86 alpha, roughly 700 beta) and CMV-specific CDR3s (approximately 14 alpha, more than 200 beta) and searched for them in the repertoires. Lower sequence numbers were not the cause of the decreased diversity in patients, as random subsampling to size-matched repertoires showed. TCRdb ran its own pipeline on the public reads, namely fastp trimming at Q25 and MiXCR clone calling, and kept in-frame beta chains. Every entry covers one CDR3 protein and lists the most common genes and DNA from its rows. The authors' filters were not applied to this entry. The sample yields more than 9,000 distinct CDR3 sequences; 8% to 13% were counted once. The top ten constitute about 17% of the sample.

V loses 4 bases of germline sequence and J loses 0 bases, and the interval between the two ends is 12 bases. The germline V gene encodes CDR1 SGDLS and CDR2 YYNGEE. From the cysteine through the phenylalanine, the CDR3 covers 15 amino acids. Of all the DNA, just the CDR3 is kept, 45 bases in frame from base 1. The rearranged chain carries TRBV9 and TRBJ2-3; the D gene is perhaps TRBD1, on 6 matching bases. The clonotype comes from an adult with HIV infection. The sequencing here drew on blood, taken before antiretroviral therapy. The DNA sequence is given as TGTGCCAGCAGCTTACAGGGAAGGAGCACAGATACGCAGTATTTT. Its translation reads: CASSLQGRSTDTQYF.